The 27 T cell receptor beta chains given below trace back to one sample, sequenced in a study of cytomegalovirus exposure and HLA in healthy donors. Primers included in the PCR were 60 Vbeta and 13 Jbeta primers. The repertoire was sequenced with immunoSEQ multiplex PCR; TCRdb's copy has only in-frame clones and lacks some. Among 150,000 to 250,000 clones, about four fifths were seen once, and the ten largest hold around 0.1%. The source material was PBMCs. These receptors came from a boy between 2 and 10 years old in good health and CMV-seronegative.

The J gene is TRBJ1-2, the V gene TRBV7-2; no clear D. Trimming cost V 1 base and J 7 bases, with 13 bases left between them. The CDR3 covers 14 residues. The V gene's germline CDR1 is SGHTA and CDR2 FQGNSA. Written as DNA, the CDR3 is TGTGCCAGCAGCTTAGTCGTCCTAGGCCCTGGCTACACCTTC. As protein: CASSLVVLGPGYTF.

The chain couples TRBV5-6 to TRBJ1-1, with 7 bases lining up with TRBD1. CDR3 length equals 17 residues. After removal of 3 bases from V and 4 bases from J, the junction contained 15 bases not matched to a gene. Germline V CDR1 and CDR2: SGHDT, YYEEEE. CDR3 protein: CASSSEETGWYITEAFF. CDR3 sequence (DNA): TGTGCCAGCAGCTCCGAAGAGACAGGGTGGTACATCACTGAAGCTTTCTTT.

The rearrangement joins TRBV20-1 to TRBJ2-7; D uncertain. The germline V gene has CDR1 DFQATT and CDR2 SNEGSKA (reference sequence). V was trimmed by 0 bases and J by 2 bases, leaving 2 bases between them. This CDR3 region has 11 residues. Here the CDR3 reads CSARDTYEQYF. Here the CDR3 DNA reads TGCAGTGCTAGAGACACCTACGAGCAGTACTTC.

The chain carries TRBV7-2 and TRBJ1-1; D remains unclear. Germline lookup yields CDR1 SGHTA and CDR2 FQGNSA. This CDR3 region has 16 residues. With 5 bases removed from V and 5 bases from J, the gap between germline ends came to 21 bases. For the CDR3, the DNA is TGTGCCAGCAGCCCTTCCCGGGAGGCATCAAGGACTGAAGCTTTCTTT. Its translation is CASSPSREASRTEAFF.

The sample holds one count of this clone. The chain uses TRBV10-3 and TRBJ1-1; no clear D. This CDR3 contains 13 residues. The V end was cut by 6 bases, the J end by 3 bases, with 11 bases between. Germline CDR1 and CDR2: ENHRY and SYGVKD. CDR3 loop: CAISATRDTEAFF. The CDR3 DNA sequence: TGTGCCATCAGCGCTACTAGAGACACTGAAGCTTTCTTT.

V usage is TRBV28 and J usage is TRBJ1-2; a weak D match, TRBD1 (5 bases). V was trimmed by 6 bases and J by 5 bases, leaving 10 bases between them. Germline lookup yields CDR1 MDHEN and CDR2 SYDVKM. The CDR3 is 12 amino acids. CDR3 loop: CASSLTDYGYTF. CDR3 DNA: TGTGCCAGCAGCCTGACAGATTATGGCTACACCTTC.

This clone was seen a handful of times. The chain joins TRBV30 to TRBJ2-7; unclear D gene. Germline V gene data show CDR1 as GTSNPN and CDR2 as SVGIG (reference sequence). The V and J ends lost 0 bases and 3 bases respectively, with 12 bases between them. This CDR3 has 14 residues. The CDR3 here is CAWSVLGRFYEQYF. The CDR3, as DNA: TGTGCCTGGAGTGTACTGGGCAGATTCTACGAGCAGTACTTC.

This chain connects TRBV7-2 to TRBJ2-5; 11 bases line up with TRBD2. CDR3 length: 16 residues. Trimming cost V 0 bases and J 2 bases; bases outside gene matches: 2. CDR1 is SGHTA and CDR2 is FQGNSA in the germline V gene. CDR3 amino acids: CASSLAASGGQETQYF. CDR3 nucleotide sequence: TGTGCCAGCAGCTTAGCGGCTAGCGGGGGGCAAGAGACCCAGTACTTC.

This clone appeared a single time. This chain uses TRBV7-9 with TRBJ1-1; 8 bases align to TRBD1. The CDR3 consists of 13 residues. With V trimmed by 1 base and J by 11 bases, 6 bases remained unmatched. Germline-derived CDR1 and CDR2 are SEHNR and FQNEAQ (reference sequence). CDR3 DNA sequence: TGTGCCAGCAGCTTAGGAAACAGGGGGTCGGCTTTCTTT. It yields the protein CASSLGNRGSAFF.

The V and J genes are TRBV7-2 and TRBJ2-3; D possibly corresponds to TRBD2 (5 bases). The CDR3 consists of 16 residues. V was clipped by 1 base and J by 3 bases, with 14 bases between them. Germline V gene lookup returns CDR1 SGHTA and CDR2 FQGNSA. CDR3 sequence: CASSLVTGGSTDTQYF. CDR3 nucleotides: TGTGCCAGCAGCTTAGTCACTGGAGGTTCGACAGATACGCAGTATTTT.

V is TRBV9 and J is TRBJ1-1, with TRBD1 identical over 11 bases. With V trimmed by 5 bases and J by 7 bases, 4 bases remained unmatched. The CDR3 is 13 residues long. Looked up from germline, CDR1 is SGDLS and CDR2 is YYNGEE. CDR3 nucleotides: TGTGCCAGCAGGGGACAGGGGGACGGTGAAGCTTTCTTT. Its protein product is CASRGQGDGEAFF.

This clone was seen a single time. This chain uses TRBV19 with TRBJ2-7; D is ambiguous. Germline CDR1 reads LNHDA; CDR2 reads SQIVND (reference sequence). This CDR3 is 12 amino acids long. The V gene lost 5 bases and the J gene lost 5 bases, with 10 bases spanning the gap. In DNA, the CDR3 is TGTGCCAGTAGTCGACTGGCCCACGAGCAGTACTTC. It specifies CASSRLAHEQYF.

This clone has more than one count but fewer than ten. The chain combines TRBV4-2 with TRBJ1-5; possibly TRBD1 for D (5 bases). This CDR3 has 15 residues. Germline CDR1 is LGHNA and CDR2 is YNFKEQ. V lost 0 bases, J lost 6 bases, and 12 bases lay in between. CDR3 DNA sequence: TGTGCCAGCAGCCAAGACATAGGGAGGGGTCAGCCCCAGCATTTT. Its protein is CASSQDIGRGQPQHF.

Here the CDR3 reads CASSWAGTANTEAFF. Here the CDR3 DNA reads TGCGCCAGCAGCTGGGCCGGGACAGCGAACACTGAAGCTTTCTTT. V usage is TRBV5-1 and J usage is TRBJ1-1, with TRBD1 matching 7 bases. CDR1 and CDR2 from the germline V gene are SGHRS and YFSETQ. The CDR3 runs 15 residues. Trimming cost V 3 bases and J 1 base; bases outside gene matches: 6.

The CDR3 region is CASSLAQDNYGYTF. In DNA, the CDR3 is TGTGCCAGCAGCTTAGCTCAGGATAACTATGGCTACACCTTC. J is TRBJ1-2 and V is TRBV7-9; D remains ambiguous. This CDR3 contains 14 residues. V was clipped by 0 bases and J by 1 base, with 6 bases between them. The germline CDR1 and CDR2 sequences are SEHNR and FQNEAQ (reference sequence).

A single count supports this clone. The rearrangement uses TRBV20-1 and TRBJ1-2, with unresolved D. Germline CDR1 is DFQATT and CDR2 is SNEGSKA (reference sequence). CDR3 length: 10 residues. The V end lost 4 bases, the J end lost 4 bases, and 4 bases lay between the germline ends. The CDR3 bases are TGCAGTGCTATCCGCTATGGCTACACCTTC. Translating it yields CSAIRYGYTF.

The chain combines TRBV19 with TRBJ1-2, with D hard to call. This CDR3 comprises 12 residues. The V gene lost 7 bases and the J gene lost 2 bases, with 8 bases spanning the gap. Germline loops: CDR1 LNHDA, CDR2 SQIVND (reference sequence). The CDR3 bases are TGTGCCAGTACGCAGCGAAACTATGGCTACACCTTC. Encoded protein: CASTQRNYGYTF.

V is TRBV27 and J is TRBJ1-3; a possible D gene is TRBD1 (5 bases). CDR1 is MNHEY and CDR2 is SMNVEV in the germline V gene (reference sequence). V lost 8 bases to trimming and J lost 6 bases, with 14 bases between them. The length of the CDR3 is 13 residues. CDR3 amino acids: CASAAGPENTIYF. Written as DNA, the CDR3 is TGTGCCAGCGCCGCGGGGCCAGAAAACACCATATATTTT.

The CDR3 nucleotides are TGTGCCTGGAGTCATGACAGGGCCCACTTCAACTATGGCTACACCTTC. Its protein product is CAWSHDRAHFNYGYTF. The chain has TRBV30 and TRBJ1-2; 7 bases are shared with TRBD1. Germline V CDR1 and CDR2: GTSNPN, SVGIG (reference sequence). The CDR3 length is 16 residues. V gave up 2 bases and J gave up 2 bases; unmatched junction bases: 11.

V is TRBV9 and J is TRBJ2-7; 9 bases are shared with TRBD1. V dropped 4 bases and J dropped 9; count of bases not matched to a gene: 14. The germline CDR1 and CDR2 sequences are SGDLS and YYNGEE. This CDR3 region has 15 residues. The CDR3 sequence is CASSPTGQGGVRQYF. CDR3 DNA: TGTGCCAGCAGCCCTACGGGACAGGGCGGGGTGAGGCAGTACTTC.

The chain has TRBV7-9 and TRBJ2-7, with D perhaps matching TRBD1 (6 bases). Germline CDR1 reads SEHNR; CDR2 reads FQNEAQ (reference sequence). Trimming took off 2 bases at V and 1 base at J, with 15 bases between the two ends. This CDR3 has 16 residues. The CDR3 loop is CASSLSGSGASYEQYF. In nucleotides, the CDR3 is TGTGCCAGCAGCTTATCCGGGTCAGGGGCGTCCTACGAGCAGTACTTC.

This clone was recorded once. The chain recombines TRBV9 with TRBJ2-1; 15 positions agree with TRBD2. Germline V gene sequence: CDR1 SGDLS, CDR2 YYNGEE. The CDR3 consists of 18 residues. V lost 4 bases and J lost 5; bases outside the gene matches: 10. The CDR3 DNA follows: TGTGCCAGCAGCTATCGGACTAGCGGGGGGGCGGGACACAATGAGCAGTTCTTC. Encoded protein: CASSYRTSGGAGHNEQFF.

The V gene is TRBV7-9, the J gene TRBJ2-3; a possible D gene is TRBD2 (6 bases). V lost 1 base and J 4 bases, leaving 12 bases between the germline ends. The CDR3 extends over 15 amino acids. Looked up from germline, CDR1 is SEHNR and CDR2 is FQNEAQ (reference sequence). This CDR3 reads CASSLEGIAADTQYF. DNA of the CDR3: TGTGCCAGCAGCTTAGAGGGGATAGCGGCAGATACGCAGTATTTT.

V usage is TRBV21-1 and J usage is TRBJ2-5; the D call TRBD2 from the table was never checked on the DNA. TRBV21-1 is listed as a pseudogene. The CDR3 has 17 amino acids. CDR3 in amino acids: CASSKKGRGGNQETQYF. DNA for the CDR3: TGTGCCAGCAGCAAAAAGGGGCGCGGAGGGAACCAAGAGACCCAGTACTTC.

This chain joins TRBV10-3 and TRBJ2-3, with 12 bases matching TRBD2. This CDR3 has 15 residues. Trimming took 10 bases from V and 2 from J; bases not matched to a gene: 7. Germline assignment: CDR1 ENHRY and CDR2 SYGVKD. The CDR3 loop reads CATALAGGFTDTQYF. CDR3 sequence (DNA): TGTGCCACCGCACTAGCGGGGGGATTCACAGATACGCAGTATTTT.

The genes are TRBV5-8 and TRBJ1-1, with D possibly TRBD1 on 6 matching bases. Germline V CDR1 and CDR2: SGHTS, YDEGEE. The CDR3 runs 15 residues. V dropped 0 bases and J dropped 8 bases, with 17 bases sitting between them. CDR3: CASSLDPRQANEAFF. The DNA of the CDR3 is TGTGCCAGCAGCTTGGACCCCCGACAGGCTAACGAAGCTTTCTTT.

This chain links TRBV7-6 with TRBJ2-2; D is perhaps TRBD2 (5 bases). CDR1 and CDR2 (germline): SGHVS, FNYEAQ. The CDR3 contains 12 residues. V dropped 3 bases and J dropped 6 bases, with 5 bases sitting between them. This CDR3 reads CASSFGAGELFF. The CDR3 DNA follows: TGTGCCAGCAGCTTCGGGGCCGGGGAGCTGTTTTTT.